One sample yielded the 5 T cell receptor beta chains listed below, sequenced in a study of siplizumab effects on memory and regulatory T cells. Profiled with immunoSEQ multiplex PCR; TCRdb holds only in-frame clones, not every one. The sample includes about 98,000 clones, around 90% of them seen just once. The source material was CD4+ T cells sorted from blood. These receptors were taken from a human donor in good health.

This chain connects TRBV9 to TRBJ2-3; D possibly corresponds to TRBD1 (5 bases). Germline V gene sequence: CDR1 SGDLS, CDR2 YYNGEE. The CDR3 loop spans 14 amino acids. Trimming left V 4 bases short and J 1 base short, with 10 bases between. The CDR3 loop reads CASSLQVGTDTQYF. CDR3 in DNA: TGTGCCAGCAGCCTACAGGTGGGCACAGATACGCAGTATTTT.

This sequence joins TRBV30 and TRBJ2-7, with 7 positions matching TRBD1. This CDR3 spans 11 amino acids. J gave up 5 bases and V 5 bases, and 3 bases lay outside the gene matches. Germline CDR1 and CDR2: GTSNPN and SVGIG (reference sequence). In DNA form, the CDR3 reads TGTGCCTGGGCAGACAGGGACGAGCAGTACTTC. Translating it yields CAWADRDEQYF.

This chain joins TRBV15 and TRBJ2-7, with D maybe TRBD2 (7 bases). The CDR3 has 16 amino acids. Trimming took off 0 bases at V and 2 bases at J, with 14 bases between the two ends. Germline CDR1 LNHNV, CDR2 YYDKDF (reference sequence). CDR3 DNA sequence: TGTGCCACCAGCAGAGATTACGGGGGGCAGGCCTACGAGCAGTACTTC. It codes for CATSRDYGGQAYEQYF.

This CDR3 is CASSVEGSGNTIYF. CDR3 bases: TGTGCCAGCAGCGTAGAGGGATCCGGAAACACCATATATTTT. V usage is TRBV9 and J usage is TRBJ1-3; D remains unclear. From germline, CDR1 is SGDLS and CDR2 YYNGEE. There are 14 residues in the CDR3. V was cut by 0 bases and J by 4 bases, with 8 bases left in between.

The CDR3 DNA reads TGTGCCAGCTCACCACTAGTTTGGGGGGAGGCCGAGCAGTACTTC. Its protein is CASSPLVWGEAEQYF. The chain uses TRBV18 and TRBJ2-5; possibly TRBD2 for D (6 bases). Gene TRBJ2-7 matches the end of the DNA better, so the J call may be wrong. Germline-derived CDR1 and CDR2 are KGHSH and LQKENI. This CDR3 is built from 15 residues.